This entry lists 13 T cell receptor beta chains sequenced from one sample in a study of T cell changes during pregnancy in multiple sclerosis. TCRdb's table, derived via immunoSEQ multiplex PCR, lists solely in-frame clones and lacks some. The sample holds some 80,000 clones, 85% to 95% seen once. Sequenced here: peripheral blood, sampled in the third trimester of pregnancy. These receptors originate from a female donor with multiple sclerosis, enrolled in a pregnancy study.

The chain couples TRBV7-8 to TRBJ1-2; 7 bases agree with TRBD1. The CDR3 has 19 amino acids. Per the germline V gene, CDR1 is SGHVS and CDR2 is FQNEAQ. The J segment lost 4 bases and the V segment lost 5 bases, leaving 22 bases of the junction unmatched. The CDR3 DNA reads TGTGCCAGCAGCCTTTCTTTTAATGACAGGGTGGGTGGAGGCTATGGCTACACCTTC. Translated, it gives CASSLSFNDRVGGGYGYTF.

The CDR3 DNA sequence: TGTGCCAGCAGCTTGTTCGCAGGGGATGGCACTGAAGCTTTCTTT. Its translation is CASSLFAGDGTEAFF. This rearrangement joins TRBV5-6 to TRBJ1-1, with D possibly TRBD1 on 6 matching bases. The germline V gene has CDR1 SGHDT and CDR2 YYEEEE. V dropped 1 base and J dropped 4 bases, with 14 bases sitting between them. The CDR3 consists of 15 residues.

A word on this clone: Other DNA sequences in the sample encode the same CDR3. This chain connects TRBV7-2 to TRBJ1-1, with D possibly being TRBD1 (6 bases). Trimming removed 5 bases from V and 1 base from J, with 14 bases in between. Germline-derived CDR1 and CDR2 are SGHTA and FQGNSA. The CDR3 is made up of 15 amino acids. CDR3 protein: CASSPGGGRNTEAFF. Written as DNA, the CDR3 is TGTGCCAGCAGCCCCGGGGGGGGCCGGAACACTGAAGCTTTCTTT.

Details on this clone: Other DNA sequences in the sample encode the same CDR3. CDR3 coding DNA: TGTGCCAGCTCACCAACAGGGGGCTACGAGCAGTACTTC. It encodes CASSPTGGYEQYF. The rearrangement uses TRBV18 and TRBJ2-7; 8 positions agree with TRBD1. V was pared by 2 bases and J by 3 bases, with 0 bases of the junction left unmatched. The CDR3 is made up of 13 amino acids. Germline-derived CDR1 and CDR2 are KGHSH and LQKENI.

A remark on this clone: An end of the junction differs from the germline gene, which may be a read error. V and J are TRBV7-7 and TRBJ1-4; 8 bases line up with TRBD1. CDR1 is SSHAT, CDR2 FNYEAQ, per germline (reference sequence). There are 16 residues in the CDR3. CDR3 amino acids: CASSAMTGATNEKLFF. The CDR3 DNA reads TGTGCTAGCAGCGCGATGACAGGGGCAACTAATGAAAAACTGTTTTTT.

V is TRBV2 and J is TRBJ2-3; no clear D gene. The V end lost 1 base, the J end lost 2 bases, and 19 bases lay between the germline ends. The CDR3 sequence is 18 residues long. Per the germline V gene, CDR1 is SNHLY and CDR2 is FYNNEI. CDR3 region: CASSEGAPTEQNTDTQYF. As DNA, the CDR3 is TGTGCCAGCAGTGAAGGAGCCCCCACAGAACAGAACACAGATACGCAGTATTTT.

The V gene is TRBV4-1, the J gene TRBJ2-1; 9 bases fit TRBD1. The V segment lost 0 bases and the J segment 9 bases; nucleotides outside the gene matches: 9. Germline V gene sequence: CDR1 MGHRA, CDR2 YSYEKL. CDR3 length: 16 residues. This chain's CDR3 is CASSQEGTGYGIEQFF. For the CDR3, the DNA is TGCGCCAGCAGCCAAGAAGGGACAGGGTACGGGATTGAGCAGTTCTTC.

The genes are TRBV14 and TRBJ1-2; D is perhaps TRBD1 (6 bases). There are 14 residues in the CDR3. Trimming left V 1 base short and J 2 bases short, with 8 bases between. Germline assignment: CDR1 SGHDN and CDR2 FVKESK. CDR3 protein: CASSQVTGNYGYTF. The DNA of the CDR3 is TGTGCCAGCAGCCAAGTTACAGGGAACTATGGCTACACCTTC.

J is TRBJ2-7 and V is TRBV6-5; 8 bases agree with TRBD1. Germline CDR1 is MNHEY and CDR2 is SVGAGI. Unmatched junction bases numbered 10, after V lost 7 bases and J lost 5 bases. This CDR3 contains 14 residues. The CDR3 nucleotides are TGTGCCAGCAAGACCGGGACAGGCTACAACGAGCAGTACTTC. Translation gives CASKTGTGYNEQYF.

The chain employs TRBV19 and TRBJ1-3; D ambiguous. The CDR3 spans 14 residues. With 6 bases removed from V and 4 bases from J, the gap between germline ends came to 13 bases. Germline V gives CDR1 LNHDA, CDR2 SQIVND (reference sequence). CDR3 bases: TGTGCCAGTAGAAGCGGAGGAATAGGAAACACCATATATTTT. This encodes CASRSGGIGNTIYF. Combining the CDR3 with reference TRBV19 and TRBJ1-3 gives the whole variable domain DGGITQSPKYLFRKEGQNVTLSCEQNLNHDAMYWYRQDPGQGLRLIYYSQIVNDFQKGDIAEGYSVSREKKESFPLTVTSAQKNPTAFYLCASRSGGIGNTIYFGEGSWLTVV.

This chain joins TRBV27 and TRBJ2-7; 11 positions agree with TRBD2. Germline loops: CDR1 MNHEY, CDR2 SMNVEV (reference sequence). CDR3 length: 16 residues. J gave up 0 bases and V 5 bases, and 6 bases lay outside the gene matches. The DNA for the CDR3 is TGTGCCAGCAGTCCGTTAGCGGGGGGGAGCTCCTACGAGCAGTACTTC. This sequence encodes CASSPLAGGSSYEQYF.

V gene TRBV13 combines with J gene TRBJ2-5; 7 bases match TRBD2. V shed 2 bases and J 3 bases; nucleotides not matched to a gene: 9. The CDR3 extends over 16 amino acids. The germline V gene has CDR1 PRHDT and CDR2 FYEKMQ (reference sequence). CDR3: CASSLRGGALEETQYF. The CDR3 DNA follows: TGTGCCAGCAGCTTAAGGGGAGGGGCCCTGGAAGAGACCCAGTACTTC.

This rearrangement joins TRBV7-3 to TRBJ2-7; D is uncertain. CDR1 is SGHTA, CDR2 FQGTGA, per germline. The CDR3 loop spans 12 amino acids. V lost 5 bases and J 5 bases, leaving 10 bases between the germline ends. The CDR3: CASSPGEDEQYF. In nucleotides, the CDR3 is TGTGCCAGCAGCCCAGGCGAAGACGAGCAGTACTTC.